This T cell receptor (beta chain) originates from a study of monozygotic twins with inflammatory bowel disease. Template switching was used to attach UMIs, which incorporated a 6-nucleotide sample barcode. TCRdb reprocessed the 5' RACE reads; each CDR3 protein has one entry and no DNA is given. This table holds approximately 330,000 distinct CDR3 sequences. The germline gives CDR1 MNHNS, CDR2 SASEGT. The CDR3 extends over 13 amino acids. The sample taken for sequencing was blood. The V call is TRBV6-1, the J call TRBJ2-7; lacking DNA, the TRBD1 call made by TCRdb goes unchecked. The TCR originated in a human donor with ulcerative colitis or Crohn's disease, or a healthy co-twin of an affected twin (not recorded which). The CDR3 reads CASSDLRGYEQYF.